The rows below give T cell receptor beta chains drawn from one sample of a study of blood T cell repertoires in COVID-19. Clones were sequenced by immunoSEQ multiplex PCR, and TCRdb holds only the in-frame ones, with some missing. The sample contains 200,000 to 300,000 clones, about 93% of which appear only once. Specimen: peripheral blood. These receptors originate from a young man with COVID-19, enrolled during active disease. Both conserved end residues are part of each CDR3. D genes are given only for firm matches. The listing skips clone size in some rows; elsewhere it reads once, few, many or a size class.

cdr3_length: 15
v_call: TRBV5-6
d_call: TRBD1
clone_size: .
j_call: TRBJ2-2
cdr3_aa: CASSLVAGGTGELFF
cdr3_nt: TGTGCCAGCAGCTTGGTGGCAGGGGGAACCGGGGAGCTGTTTTTT

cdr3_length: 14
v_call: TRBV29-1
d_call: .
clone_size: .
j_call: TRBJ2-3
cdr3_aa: CSAHYTRGPDTQYF
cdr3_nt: TGCAGCGCTCATTACACCAGGGGCCCAGATACGCAGTATTTT

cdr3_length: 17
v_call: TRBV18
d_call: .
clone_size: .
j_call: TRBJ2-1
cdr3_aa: CASSPNRLRSSYNEQFF
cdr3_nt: TGTGCCAGCTCACCCAACCGACTTAGGAGCTCCTACAATGAGCAGTTCTTC

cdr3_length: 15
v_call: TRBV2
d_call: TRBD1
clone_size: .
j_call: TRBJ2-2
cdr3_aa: CASSESRGPTGELFF
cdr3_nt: TGTGCCAGCAGTGAATCCAGGGGGCCCACCGGGGAGCTGTTTTTT

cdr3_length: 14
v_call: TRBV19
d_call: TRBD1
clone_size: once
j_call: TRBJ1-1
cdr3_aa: CASKKGQGNTEAFF
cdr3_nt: TGTGCCAGTAAAAAGGGACAGGGTAACACTGAAGCTTTCTTT

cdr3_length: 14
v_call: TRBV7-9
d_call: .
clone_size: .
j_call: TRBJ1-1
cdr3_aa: CASRSSAGSTEAFF
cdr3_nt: TGTGCCAGCAGGTCCAGTGCCGGGTCCACTGAAGCTTTCTTT

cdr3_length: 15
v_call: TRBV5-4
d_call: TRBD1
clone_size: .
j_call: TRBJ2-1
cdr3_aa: CASTLDRGRFNEQFF
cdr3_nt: TGTGCCAGCACCCTGGACAGGGGGCGCTTCAATGAGCAGTTCTTC

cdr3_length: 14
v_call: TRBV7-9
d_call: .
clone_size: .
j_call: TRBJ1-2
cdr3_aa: CASSPATRVRGYTF
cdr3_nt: TGTGCCAGCAGCCCCGCGACGCGGGTAAGGGGCTACACCTTC

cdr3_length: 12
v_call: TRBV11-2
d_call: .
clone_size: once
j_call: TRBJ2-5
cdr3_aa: CASSPEGETQYF
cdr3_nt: TGTGCCAGCAGCCCGGAGGGAGAGACCCAGTACTTC

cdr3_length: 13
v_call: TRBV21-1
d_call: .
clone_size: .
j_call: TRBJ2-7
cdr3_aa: CASSKDGIYEQYF
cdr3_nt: TGTGCCAGCAGCAAAGACGGGATTTACGAGCAGTACTTC

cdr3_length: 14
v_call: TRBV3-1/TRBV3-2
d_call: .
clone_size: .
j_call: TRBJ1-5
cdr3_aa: CASSHSQVNQPQHF
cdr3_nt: TGTGCCAGCAGCCACAGCCAGGTTAATCAGCCCCAGCATTTT

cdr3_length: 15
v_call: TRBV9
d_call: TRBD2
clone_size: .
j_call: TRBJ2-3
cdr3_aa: CASSVVAGGKDTQYF
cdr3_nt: TGTGCCAGCAGCGTAGTAGCGGGGGGGAAAGATACGCAGTATTTT

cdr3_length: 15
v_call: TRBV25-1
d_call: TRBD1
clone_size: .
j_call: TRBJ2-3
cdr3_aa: CASSATGAPTDTQYF
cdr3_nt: TGTGCCAGCAGTGCGACAGGGGCGCCCACAGATACGCAGTATTTT

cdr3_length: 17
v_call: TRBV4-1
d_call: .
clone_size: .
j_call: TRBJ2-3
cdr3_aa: CASSQVGLGRSTDTQYF
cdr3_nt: TGCGCCAGCAGCCAAGTTGGACTTGGGCGGAGCACAGATACGCAGTATTTT

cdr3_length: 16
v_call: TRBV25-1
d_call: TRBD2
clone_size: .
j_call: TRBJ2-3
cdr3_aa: CASSLLAGASTDTQYF
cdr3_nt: TGTGCCAGCAGCTTACTAGCGGGGGCTAGCACAGATACGCAGTATTTT

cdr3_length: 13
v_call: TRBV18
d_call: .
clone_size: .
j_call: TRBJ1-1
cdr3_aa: CASSPKRGTEAFF
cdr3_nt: TGTGCCAGCTCACCAAAAAGGGGGACTGAAGCTTTCTTT

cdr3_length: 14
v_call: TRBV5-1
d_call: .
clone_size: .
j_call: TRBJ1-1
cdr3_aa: CASSPQGVWSEAFF
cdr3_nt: TGCGCCAGCAGCCCCCAAGGGGTTTGGTCTGAAGCTTTCTTT

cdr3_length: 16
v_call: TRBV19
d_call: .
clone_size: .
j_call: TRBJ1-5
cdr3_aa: CASSIAYSSGNQPQHF
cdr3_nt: TGTGCCAGTAGTATAGCGTACAGCTCTGGGAATCAGCCCCAGCATTTT

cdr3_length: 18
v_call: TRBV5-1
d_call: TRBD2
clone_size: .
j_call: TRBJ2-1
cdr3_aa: CASSLGLAGGPFGNEQFF
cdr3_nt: TGCGCCAGCAGCTTGGGGCTAGCGGGGGGGCCTTTCGGCAATGAGCAGTTCTTC

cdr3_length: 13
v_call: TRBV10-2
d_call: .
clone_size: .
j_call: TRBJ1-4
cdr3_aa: CASSGTAGEKLFF
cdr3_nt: TGCGCCAGCAGTGGGACAGCTGGTGAAAAACTGTTTTTT

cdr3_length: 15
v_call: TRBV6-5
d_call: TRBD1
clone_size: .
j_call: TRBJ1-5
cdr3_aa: CASSQTTGSNQPQHF
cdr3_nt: TGTGCCAGCAGTCAAACGACAGGGAGCAATCAGCCCCAGCATTTT

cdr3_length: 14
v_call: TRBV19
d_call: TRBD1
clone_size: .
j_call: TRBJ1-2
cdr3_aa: CASSDWDSNYGYTF
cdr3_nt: TGTGCCAGTAGTGATTGGGACAGTAACTATGGCTACACCTTC

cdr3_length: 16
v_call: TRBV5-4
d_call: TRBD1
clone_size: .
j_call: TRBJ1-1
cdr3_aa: CASSLGGGQGDTEAFF
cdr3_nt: TGTGCCAGCAGCTTGGGAGGGGGACAGGGGGACACTGAAGCTTTCTTT

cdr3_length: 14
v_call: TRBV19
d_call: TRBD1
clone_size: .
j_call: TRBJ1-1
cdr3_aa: CASSPGQMNTEAFF
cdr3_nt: TGTGCCAGTAGTCCGGGACAGATGAACACTGAAGCTTTCTTT

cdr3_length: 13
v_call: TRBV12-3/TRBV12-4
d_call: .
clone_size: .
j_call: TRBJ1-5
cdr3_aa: CASRAQTNQPQHF
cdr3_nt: TGTGCCAGCAGGGCACAGACCAATCAGCCCCAGCATTTT

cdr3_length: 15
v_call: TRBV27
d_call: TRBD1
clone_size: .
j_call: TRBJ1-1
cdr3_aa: CASTFSKDRGSEAFF
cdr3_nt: TGTGCCAGCACCTTCTCTAAGGACAGGGGATCCGAAGCTTTCTTT

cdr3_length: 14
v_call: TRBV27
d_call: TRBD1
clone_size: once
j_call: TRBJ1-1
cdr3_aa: CASSSRDRIFEAFF
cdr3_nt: TGTGCCAGCAGTTCCCGGGACAGAATTTTTGAAGCTTTCTTT

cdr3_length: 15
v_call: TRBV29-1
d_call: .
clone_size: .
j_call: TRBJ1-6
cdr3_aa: CSVEDSPLNRSPLHF
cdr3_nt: TGCAGCGTTGAAGATTCTCCGCTAAATCGATCACCCCTCCACTTT

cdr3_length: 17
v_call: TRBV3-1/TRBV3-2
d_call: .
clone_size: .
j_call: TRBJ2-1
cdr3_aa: CASSQDPRTANYNEQFF
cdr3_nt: TGTGCCAGCAGCCAAGATCCGCGGACAGCAAACTACAATGAGCAGTTCTTC

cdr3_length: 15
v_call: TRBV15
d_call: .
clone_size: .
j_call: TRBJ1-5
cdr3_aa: CATSRDLGANQPQHF
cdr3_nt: TGTGCCACCAGCAGAGATCTGGGGGCTAATCAGCCCCAGCATTTT

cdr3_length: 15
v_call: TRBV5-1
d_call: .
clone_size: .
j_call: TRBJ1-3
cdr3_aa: CASSLSGNSGNTIYF
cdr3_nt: TGCGCCAGCAGCTTGTCCGGGAACTCTGGAAACACCATATATTTT

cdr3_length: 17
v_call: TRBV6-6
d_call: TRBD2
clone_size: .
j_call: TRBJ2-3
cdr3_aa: CASSPPPGLAGTDTQYF
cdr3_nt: TGTGCCAGCAGTCCCCCACCGGGACTAGCGGGCACAGATACGCAGTATTTT

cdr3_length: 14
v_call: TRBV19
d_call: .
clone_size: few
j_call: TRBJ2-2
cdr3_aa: CASALGAIAAELFF
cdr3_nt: TGTGCCAGTGCCCTAGGAGCCATCGCCGCGGAGCTGTTTTTT

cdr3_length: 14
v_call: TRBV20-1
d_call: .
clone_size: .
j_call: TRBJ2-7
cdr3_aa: CSASGVARSYEQYF
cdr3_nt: TGCAGTGCTAGTGGAGTAGCGAGGTCCTACGAGCAGTACTTC

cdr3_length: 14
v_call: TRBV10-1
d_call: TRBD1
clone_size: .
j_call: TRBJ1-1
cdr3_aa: CASSDRVGATEAFF
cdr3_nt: TGCGCCAGCAGCGACAGGGTCGGGGCCACTGAAGCTTTCTTT

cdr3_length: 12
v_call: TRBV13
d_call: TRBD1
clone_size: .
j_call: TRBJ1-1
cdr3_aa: CASSPDRGEAFF
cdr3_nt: TGTGCCAGCAGCCCCGACAGGGGTGAAGCTTTCTTT

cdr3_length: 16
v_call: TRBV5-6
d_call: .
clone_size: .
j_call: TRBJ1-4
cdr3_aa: CASSLGGAATNEKLFF
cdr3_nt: TGTGCCAGCAGCTTGGGTGGGGCCGCAACTAATGAAAAACTGTTTTTT

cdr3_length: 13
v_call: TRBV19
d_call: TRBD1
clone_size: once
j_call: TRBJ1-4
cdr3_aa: CASSRQGTEKLFF
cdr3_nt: TGTGCCAGTAGTCGACAGGGTACTGAAAAACTGTTTTTT

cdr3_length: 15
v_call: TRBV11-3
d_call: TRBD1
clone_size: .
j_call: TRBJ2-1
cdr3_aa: CASSLGRTGHNEQFF
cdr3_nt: TGTGCCAGCAGCTTAGGTCGGACAGGGCACAATGAGCAGTTCTTC

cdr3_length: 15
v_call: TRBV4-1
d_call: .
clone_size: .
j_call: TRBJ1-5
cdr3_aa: CASSQKDRGNQPQHF
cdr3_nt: TGCGCCAGCAGCCAAAAGGACAGAGGCAATCAGCCCCAGCATTTT

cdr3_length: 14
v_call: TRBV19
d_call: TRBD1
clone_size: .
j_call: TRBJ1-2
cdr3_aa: CASNRDRDNYGYTF
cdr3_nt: TGTGCCAGTAACCGGGACAGGGATAACTATGGCTACACCTTC

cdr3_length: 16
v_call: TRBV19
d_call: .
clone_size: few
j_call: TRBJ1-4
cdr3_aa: CASSPHGGATNEKLFF
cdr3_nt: TGTGCCAGTAGTCCTCACGGGGGTGCAACTAATGAAAAACTGTTTTTT

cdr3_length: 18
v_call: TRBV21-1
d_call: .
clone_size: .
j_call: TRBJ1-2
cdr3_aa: CASSKGWTGRISGYGYTF
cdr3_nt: TGTGCCAGCAGCAAAGGGTGGACAGGGAGAATATCAGGGTATGGCTACACCTTC

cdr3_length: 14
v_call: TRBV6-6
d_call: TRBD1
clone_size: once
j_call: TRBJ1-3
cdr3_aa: CASSQTGGGNTIYF
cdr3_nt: TGTGCCAGCAGTCAGACAGGGGGCGGAAACACCATATATTTT

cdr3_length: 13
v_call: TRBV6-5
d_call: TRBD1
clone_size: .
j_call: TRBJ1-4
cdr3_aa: CARQTGGGEKLFF
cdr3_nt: TGTGCCAGACAAACAGGGGGGGGTGAAAAACTGTTTTTT

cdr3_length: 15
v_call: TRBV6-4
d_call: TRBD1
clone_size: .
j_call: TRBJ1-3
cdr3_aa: CASSEEGQGGHTIYF
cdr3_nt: TGTGCCAGCAGTGAAGAGGGACAGGGTGGACACACCATATATTTT

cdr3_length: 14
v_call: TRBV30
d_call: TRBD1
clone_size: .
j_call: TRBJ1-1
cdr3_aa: CAWSIWIDRAEAFF
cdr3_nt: TGTGCCTGGAGCATTTGGATAGACAGGGCTGAAGCTTTCTTT

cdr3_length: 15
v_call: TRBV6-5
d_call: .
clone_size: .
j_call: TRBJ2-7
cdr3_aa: CASRLSRGNYYEQYF
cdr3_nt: TGTGCCAGCAGGCTGTCGAGGGGGAACTACTATGAGCAGTACTTC

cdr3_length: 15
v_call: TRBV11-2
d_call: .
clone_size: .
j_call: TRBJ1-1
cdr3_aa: CASSLTSRMNTEAFF
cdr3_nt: TGTGCCAGCAGCTTAACGAGCAGGATGAACACTGAAGCTTTCTTT

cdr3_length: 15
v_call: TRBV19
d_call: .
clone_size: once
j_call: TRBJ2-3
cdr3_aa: CASSIGTGDLGTQYF
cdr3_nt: TGTGCCAGTAGTATTGGGACGGGGGACCTGGGTACGCAGTATTTT

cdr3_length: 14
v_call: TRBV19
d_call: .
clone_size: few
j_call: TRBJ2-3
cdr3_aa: CASKEGIGADTQYF
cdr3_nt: TGTGCCAGTAAGGAGGGAATCGGGGCAGATACGCAGTATTTT

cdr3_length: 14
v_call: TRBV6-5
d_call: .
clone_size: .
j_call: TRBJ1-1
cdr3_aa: CASSYRALGAEAFF
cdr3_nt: TGTGCCAGCAGTTACAGGGCCCTCGGGGCTGAAGCTTTCTTT

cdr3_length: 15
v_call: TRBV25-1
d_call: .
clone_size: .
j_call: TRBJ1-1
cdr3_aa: CASSDWGGMNTEAFF
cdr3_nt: TGTGCCAGCAGTGACTGGGGGGGAATGAACACTGAAGCTTTCTTT

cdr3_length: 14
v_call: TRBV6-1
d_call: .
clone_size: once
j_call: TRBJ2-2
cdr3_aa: CASSDRGQGGELFF
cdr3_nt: TGTGCCAGCAGTGACAGGGGACAAGGCGGGGAGCTGTTTTTT